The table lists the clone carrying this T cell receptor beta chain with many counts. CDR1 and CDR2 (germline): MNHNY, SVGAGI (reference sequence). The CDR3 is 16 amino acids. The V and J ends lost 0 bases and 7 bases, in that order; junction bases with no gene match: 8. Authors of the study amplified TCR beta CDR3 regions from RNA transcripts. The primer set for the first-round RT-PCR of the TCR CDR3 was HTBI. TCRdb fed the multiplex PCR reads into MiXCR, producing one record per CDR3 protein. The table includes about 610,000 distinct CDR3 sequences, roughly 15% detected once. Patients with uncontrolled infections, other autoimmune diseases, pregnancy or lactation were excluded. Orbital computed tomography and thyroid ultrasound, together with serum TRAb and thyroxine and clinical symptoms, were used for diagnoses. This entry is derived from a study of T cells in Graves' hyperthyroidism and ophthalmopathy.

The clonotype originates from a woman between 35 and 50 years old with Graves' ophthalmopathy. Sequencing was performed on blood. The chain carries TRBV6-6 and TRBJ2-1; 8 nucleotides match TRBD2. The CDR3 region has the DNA TGTGCCAGCAGTTACTCCTTTCTTGGCGGGGGGAATGAGCAGTTCTTC. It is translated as CASSYSFLGGGNEQFF.